This TCR beta chain is from a study of blood T cell repertoires in COVID-19. Study-level information: Material from acute and convalescent COVID-19 was sourced from the United States, Italy and Spain. T cells, B-cell-depleted T cells, or PBMCs supplied cDNA or gDNA.

Original processing notes: Amplification of reference gene primers provided the estimated nucleated cell counts. The assay was immunoSEQ multiplex PCR, and TCRdb's table has in-frame clones only and misses some. V, J and clone size are those of that table, while D and trimming were read from the DNA. The profile shows about 54,000 clones, approximately 89% of them singletons. The receptor's source is a human donor in a cohort sampled during active COVID-19. The sample comprised peripheral blood.

CDR3 sequence (DNA): TGTGCCAGCAGCGAGGGGGCCGTCACTGAAGCTTTCTTT. Translation gives CASSEGAVTEAFF. This chain connects TRBV7-9 to TRBJ1-1; TRBD1 matches 7 bases. The CDR3 contains 13 residues. The V segment lost 5 bases and the J segment 4 bases; nucleotides outside the gene matches: 4. Germline lookup yields CDR1 SEHNR and CDR2 FQNEAQ (reference sequence). The full variable domain, with the rest looked up from reference TRBV7-9 and TRBJ1-1, is DTGVSQNPRHKITKRGQNVTFRCDPISEHNRLYWYRQTLGQGPEFLTYFQNEAQLEKSRLLSDRFSAERPKGSFSTLEIQRTEQGDSAMYLCASSEGAVTEAFFGQGTRLTVV.